This entry lists 24 T cell receptor beta chains sequenced from one sample in a study of T-cell memory formation after mild COVID-19. Each CDR3 protein gets one entry after TCRdb re-called the 5' RACE reads with MiXCR. The data hold approximately 410,000 distinct CDR3 sequences, with around a quarter observed a single time. Sequencing used PBMCs or a T cell subset sorted from them (not recorded which). The source of these receptors is an adult woman who had mild COVID-19 (a few samples of this study predate the infection). Cell type and time point are not known.

The chain links TRBV29-1 to TRBJ1-2; 10 positions agree with TRBD1. The germline CDR1 and CDR2 sequences are SQVTM and ANQGSEA. The junction had 10 bases not matched to a gene; V was cut back by 5 bases and J by 4 bases. The CDR3 is 15 residues long. CDR3 coding DNA: TGCAGCGTTCCTACGACAGGGGGCGTATCCTATGGCTACACCTTC. Amino acids: CSVPTTGGVSYGYTF.

The J gene is TRBJ2-2, the V gene TRBV4-3; D remains unclear. The CDR3 totals 13 residues. V dropped 0 bases and J dropped 6 bases, with 5 bases sitting between them. From germline, CDR1 is LGHNA and CDR2 YSLEER. CDR3 nucleotides: TGCGCCAGCAGCCAAGAAAGGGCCGGGGAGCTGTTTTTT. Its protein is CASSQERAGELFF.

V and J are TRBV11-3 and TRBJ2-5; D ambiguous. CDR3 length: 13 residues. With 3 bases removed from V and 5 bases from J, the gap between germline ends came to 10 bases. Germline V CDR1 and CDR2: SGHNT, YENEEA. CDR3 bases: TGTGCCAGCAGCTTCTTTGGTGTGGAGACCCAGTACTTC. It yields the protein CASSFFGVETQYF.

This clonotype was seen a handful of times. The chain carries TRBV3-1 and TRBJ1-6; D is perhaps TRBD1 (5 bases). CDR1 is LGHDT, CDR2 YNNKEL, per germline (reference sequence). Trimming stripped 4 bases from V and 9 bases from J, with 13 bases between. The CDR3 has 14 residues. The CDR3 sequence is CASSLAGRRSPLHF. The DNA for the CDR3 is TGTGCCAGCAGCCTTGCGGGACGGCGTTCACCCCTCCACTTT.

The chain recombines TRBV12-3 or TRBV12-4 with TRBJ1-5; D may be TRBD1 (6 bases). Trimming stripped 6 bases from V and 2 bases from J, with 14 bases between. CDR3 length equals 15 residues. Here the CDR3 reads CASRSQGIGNQPQHF. The CDR3 DNA follows: TGTGCCAGCAGATCCCAGGGGATCGGCAATCAGCCCCAGCATTTT.

This clonotype was counted a few times. V and J are TRBV25-1 and TRBJ2-7, with 10 nucleotides matching TRBD1. There are 15 residues in the CDR3. With 6 bases clipped from V and 1 base from J, the junction kept 6 bases outside the gene matches. The germline V gene has CDR1 MGHDK and CDR2 SYGVNS. The CDR3, as DNA: TGTGCCAGCAGCATTCCGGGACAGGGGTCCTACGAGCAGTACTTC. It codes for CASSIPGQGSYEQYF.

This clonotype came up a few times. V is TRBV7-3 and J is TRBJ1-1; the match to TRBD1 covers 8 bases. Germline CDR1 reads SGHTA; CDR2 reads FQGTGA. This CDR3 is 14 amino acids long. V shed 6 bases and J 5 bases; nucleotides not matched to a gene: 8. This CDR3 is CASSTGGMGTEAFF. In DNA form, the CDR3 reads TGTGCCAGCAGTACAGGGGGAATGGGGACTGAAGCTTTCTTT.

This clonotype has only a few counts. V gene TRBV12-3 or TRBV12-4 combines with J gene TRBJ2-7; a weak D match, TRBD1 (6 bases). With 2 bases removed from V and 1 base from J, the gap between germline ends came to 9 bases. The CDR3 extends over 14 amino acids. The DNA for the CDR3 is TGTGCCAGCAGTTTACAGGGGACGTCCTACGAGCAGTACTTC. Translating it yields CASSLQGTSYEQYF.

This clonotype was found once. The J gene is TRBJ1-1, the V gene TRBV2; no clear D. The V end lost 9 bases, the J end lost 0 bases, and 14 bases lay between the germline ends. The CDR3 loop spans 14 amino acids. Germline assignment: CDR1 SNHLY and CDR2 FYNNEI. The CDR3 protein is CARISSTVNTEAFF. The CDR3, as DNA: TGTGCCAGAATAAGCTCCACAGTGAACACTGAAGCTTTCTTT. The full variable domain, its missing parts supplied by reference TRBV2 and TRBJ1-1, is EPEVTQTPSHQVTQMGQEVILRCVPISNHLYFYWYRQILGQKVEFLVSFYNNEISEKSEIFDDQFSVERPDGSNFTLKIRSTKLEDSAMYFCARISSTVNTEAFFGQGTRLTVV.

J is TRBJ2-2 and V is TRBV11-2, with no clear D. Trimming cost V 0 bases and J 6 bases, with 11 bases left between them. Germline values: CDR1 SGHAT, CDR2 FQNNGV. This CDR3 is 15 amino acids long. CDR3 in DNA: TGTGCCAGCAGCTTAGAGTCCAGGAGATCCGGGGAGCTGTTTTTT. As protein: CASSLESRRSGELFF.

The chain joins TRBV5-5 to TRBJ2-7, with D perhaps TRBD1 or TRBD2 (6 bases each). Trimming took 0 bases from V and 2 from J, leaving 15 bases between them. Germline values: CDR1 SGHKS, CDR2 YYEKEE (reference sequence). The CDR3 has 16 residues. Written as DNA, the CDR3 is TGTGCCAGCAGCTTGGCAAGGGGGGCCTGGGCCTACGAGCAGTACTTC. It translates to CASSLARGAWAYEQYF. Full variable domain (remainder filled in from reference TRBV5-5 and TRBJ2-7): DAGVTQSPTHLIKTRGQQVTLRCSPISGHKSVSWYQQVLGQGPQFIFQYYEKEERGRGNFPDRFSARQFPNYSSELNVNALLLGDSALYLCASSLARGAWAYEQYFGPGTRLTVT.

This clonotype was counted a few times. The chain links TRBV5-1 to TRBJ1-1; D gene unclear. The germline gives CDR1 SGHRS, CDR2 YFSETQ. V shed 2 bases and J shed 4 bases, with 12 bases lying between them. This CDR3 has 14 amino acids. As DNA, the CDR3 is TGCGCCAGCAGCTTTGGCAGACCTGGCACTGAAGCTTTCTTT. This codes for CASSFGRPGTEAFF.

Written as DNA, the CDR3 is TGTGCCTGGGGGAGACTAGCGGGGTCCAGCAATGAGCAGTTCTTC. It translates to CAWGRLAGSSNEQFF. This chain links TRBV30 with TRBJ2-1; 11 nucleotides line up with TRBD2. The length of the CDR3 is 15 residues. The V gene end was trimmed by 5 bases and the J gene end by 6 bases; junction bases not matched to a gene: 9. CDR1 GTSNPN and CDR2 SVGIG come from the germline V gene (reference sequence).

This clonotype was counted many times. This rearrangement joins TRBV6-1 to TRBJ2-2, with 9 bases fitting TRBD2. The CDR3 loop spans 15 amino acids. In germline, CDR1 is MNHNS, CDR2 SASEGT. The V segment lost 3 bases and the J segment 7 bases; nucleotides outside the gene matches: 6. CDR3 sequence reads: CASSDLAGMVGELFF. The CDR3 nucleotides read TGTGCCAGCAGTGACCTAGCGGGGATGGTCGGGGAGCTGTTTTTT.

This clonotype occurred a few times. V gene TRBV6-1 combines with J gene TRBJ2-7; D gene ambiguous. This CDR3 region has 12 residues. V dropped 0 bases and J dropped 8 bases, with 8 bases sitting between them. Germline CDR1 MNHNS, CDR2 SASEGT. CDR3 protein: CASSEAPTQQYF. The DNA for the CDR3 is TGTGCCAGCAGTGAAGCTCCTACGCAGCAGTACTTC.

This clonotype has more than one count but fewer than ten. The V gene is TRBV29-1, the J gene TRBJ1-2, with TRBD1 matching over 7 bases. CDR3 size: 13 residues. Germline V gene sequence: CDR1 SQVTM, CDR2 ANQGSEA. After removal of 3 bases from V and 4 bases from J, the junction contained 5 bases not matched to a gene. CDR3 coding DNA: TGCAGCGTTGAGTCCGGACAGGTCTATGGCTACACCTTC. Translation gives CSVESGQVYGYTF.

The chain has TRBV7-2 and TRBJ1-1; no definite D call. CDR1 and CDR2 (germline): SGHTA, FQGNSA. Trimming removed 4 bases at V and 1 base at J, with 10 bases between. The CDR3 contains 14 residues. The CDR3 is CASSSRTENTEAFF. CDR3 coding DNA: TGTGCCAGCAGCTCCCGGACGGAGAACACTGAAGCTTTCTTT.

This clonotype was seen a few times. V usage is TRBV7-9 and J usage is TRBJ2-1, with TRBD2 matching over 8 bases. This CDR3 region has 15 residues. V lost 5 bases to trimming and J lost 7 bases; unmatched junction nucleotides: 10. Germline V gives CDR1 SEHNR, CDR2 FQNEAQ (reference sequence). CDR3: CASSVTSGRRNEQFF. The CDR3 DNA reads as TGTGCCAGCAGCGTAACTAGCGGCCGAAGGAATGAGCAGTTCTTC.

This clonotype came up a few times. The chain joins TRBV7-9 to TRBJ1-1; TRBD1 matches at 7 bases. The germline CDR1 and CDR2 sequences are SEHNR and FQNEAQ (reference sequence). Losses at the gene ends were 7 bases for V and 12 bases for J; bases not matched to a gene: 14. The CDR3 is made up of 13 amino acids. CDR3 DNA sequence: TGTGCCAGCATCCAGGAGACAGGGCCGGGATCTTTCTTT. Its translation: CASIQETGPGSFF. Combining the CDR3 with reference TRBV7-9 and TRBJ1-1 gives the whole variable domain DTGVSQNPRHKITKRGQNVTFRCDPISEHNRLYWYRQTLGQGPEFLTYFQNEAQLEKSRLLSDRFSAERPKGSFSTLEIQRTEQGDSAMYLCASIQETGPGSFFGQGTRLTVV.

This chain connects TRBV12-3 or TRBV12-4 to TRBJ2-7; D is unresolved. CDR3 length equals 12 residues. The V end lost 7 bases, the J end lost 4 bases, and 11 bases lay between the germline ends. The CDR3 DNA is TGTGCCAGCAAATCTCTGGGTTACGAGCAGTACTTC. This gives the protein CASKSLGYEQYF.

There are many counts of this clonotype. This chain connects TRBV12-3 or TRBV12-4 to TRBJ2-3; no reliable D call. The ends were cut back, 5 bases at V and 0 bases at J, with 12 bases in the middle. The CDR3 runs to 15 residues. The CDR3 spells CASSHRTSSTDTQYF. CDR3 coding DNA: TGTGCCAGCAGTCATAGGACGAGCAGCACAGATACGCAGTATTTT.

In this sample, this clonotype turned up a few times. The chain combines TRBV4-1 with TRBJ1-5; the D gene is possibly TRBD1 (6 bases). The CDR3 is 14 amino acids. Germline V lookup: CDR1 MGHRA, CDR2 YSYEKL. The ends were cut back, 5 bases at V and 5 bases at J, with 13 bases in the middle. The CDR3 region is CASSETGLDQPQHF. In DNA, the CDR3 is TGCGCCAGCAGCGAAACAGGGTTAGATCAGCCCCAGCATTTT.

The CDR3 nucleotides read TGCGCCAGCAGCCTGGGACAGGGAAGCTATGGCTACACCTTC. Amino acid sequence: CASSLGQGSYGYTF. The V call is TRBV5-1, the J call TRBJ1-2; 9 bases line up with TRBD1. Germline CDR1 SGHRS, CDR2 YFSETQ. The CDR3 sequence is 14 residues long. Trimming cost V 4 bases and J 4 bases; bases outside gene matches: 5.

The chain recombines TRBV5-6 with TRBJ2-6; either TRBD1 or TRBD2 may supply D (5 bases each). The length of the CDR3 is 16 residues. The V end was cut by 5 bases, the J end by 0 bases, with 12 bases between. Germline values: CDR1 SGHDT, CDR2 YYEEEE. The CDR3 sequence is CASRRDGNSGANVLTF. The CDR3 nucleotides read TGTGCCAGCAGACGGGACGGGAACTCTGGGGCCAACGTCCTGACTTTC.